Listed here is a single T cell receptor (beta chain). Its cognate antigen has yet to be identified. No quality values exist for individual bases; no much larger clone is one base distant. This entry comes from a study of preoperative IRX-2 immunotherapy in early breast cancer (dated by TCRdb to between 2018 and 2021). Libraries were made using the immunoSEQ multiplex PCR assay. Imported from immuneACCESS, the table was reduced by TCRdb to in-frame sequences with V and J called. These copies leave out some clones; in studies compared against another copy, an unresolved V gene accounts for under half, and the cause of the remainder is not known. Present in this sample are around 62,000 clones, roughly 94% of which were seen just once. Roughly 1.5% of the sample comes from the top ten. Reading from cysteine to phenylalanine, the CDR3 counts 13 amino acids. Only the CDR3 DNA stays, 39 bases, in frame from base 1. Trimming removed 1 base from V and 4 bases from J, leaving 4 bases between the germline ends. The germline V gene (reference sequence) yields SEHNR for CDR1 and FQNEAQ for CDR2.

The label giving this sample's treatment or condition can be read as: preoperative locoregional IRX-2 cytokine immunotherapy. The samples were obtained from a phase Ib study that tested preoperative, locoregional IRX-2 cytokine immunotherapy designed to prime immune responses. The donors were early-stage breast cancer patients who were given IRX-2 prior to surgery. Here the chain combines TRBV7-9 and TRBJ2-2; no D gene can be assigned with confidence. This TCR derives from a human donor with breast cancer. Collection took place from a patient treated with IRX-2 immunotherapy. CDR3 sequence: CASSLDPTGELFF. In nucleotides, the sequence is TGTGCCAGCAGCTTAGATCCCACCGGGGAGCTGTTTTTT.